The 10 T cell receptor beta chains presented below share a single source sample, sequenced in a study of graft-versus-host responses after intestinal transplantation. The protocol was immunoSEQ multiplex PCR, while the TCRdb copy is restricted to in-frame clones and leaves out a portion. The table lists tens of thousands of clones, around 90% of them singletons. Grafts had their tissue processed, releasing intraepithelial and lamina propria lymphocytes. Material: ileum tissue, obtained 350 to 400 days after transplant. These receptors were taken from a human patient who received an intestinal transplant, so some T cells may come from the graft donor.

V and J are TRBV4-1 and TRBJ2-1, with 10 bases fitting TRBD2. This CDR3 contains 17 residues. The germline CDR1 and CDR2 sequences are MGHRA and YSYEKL. Trimming removed 0 bases from V and 3 bases from J; junction bases left unmatched: 5. The CDR3 nucleotides are TGCGCCAGCAGCCAAGAGGCTAGCGGGGGCCTCTACAATGAGCAGTTCTTC. Protein sequence: CASSQEASGGLYNEQFF.

CDR3 coding DNA: TGTGCCAGCAGTTACGCAGCAGAAAATAACTATGGCTACACCTTC. It encodes CASSYAAENNYGYTF. The chain employs TRBV6-5 and TRBJ1-2, with D unclear. Germline values: CDR1 MNHEY, CDR2 SVGAGI. CDR3 length: 15 residues. Trimming stripped 2 bases from V and 1 base from J, with 11 bases between.

The V gene is TRBV2, the J gene TRBJ1-1; 9 bases map to TRBD1. Germline loops: CDR1 SNHLY, CDR2 FYNNEI. The CDR3 extends over 16 amino acids. Losses at the gene ends were 6 bases for V and 5 bases for J; bases not matched to a gene: 13. DNA for the CDR3: TGTGCCAGCAGCACGGACAGGGGTAAGGGTGAAACTGAAGCTTTCTTT. Encoded protein: CASSTDRGKGETEAFF.

This clone occurred once. The CDR3 reads CASSFRLAGWGDTQYF. CDR3 nucleotides: TGTGCCAGCAGCTTCCGACTAGCGGGGTGGGGAGATACGCAGTATTTT. The genes are TRBV5-6 and TRBJ2-3; 11 bases fit TRBD2. V was pared by 2 bases and J by 5 bases, with 7 bases of the junction left unmatched. The CDR3 length is 16 residues. Germline values: CDR1 SGHDT, CDR2 YYEEEE.

V and J are TRBV7-9 and TRBJ2-7; D possibly matches TRBD1 or TRBD2 (5 bases each). The germline CDR1 and CDR2 sequences are SEHNR and FQNEAQ (reference sequence). CDR3 length: 12 residues. With 5 bases removed from V and 6 bases from J, the gap between germline ends came to 11 bases. The CDR3 loop reads CASSRRGSEQYF. As DNA, the CDR3 is TGTGCCAGCAGCCGACGGGGCTCCGAGCAGTACTTC.

The V call is TRBV28, the J call TRBJ1-6; TRBD1 might be the D (5 bases). The V end was cut by 6 bases, the J end by 7 bases, with 13 bases between. CDR3 length equals 14 residues. Germline-derived CDR1 and CDR2 are MDHEN and SYDVKM. CDR3 nucleotide sequence: TGTGCCAGCAGAGGGGCAGGGAAGAATTCACCCCTCCACTTT. Translated: CASRGAGKNSPLHF. The full variable domain, completed using reference TRBV28 and TRBJ1-6, is DVKVTQSSRYLVKRTGEKVFLECVQDMDHENMFWYRQDPGLGLRLIYFSYDVKMKEKGDIPEGYSVSREKKERFSLILESASTNQTSMYLCASRGAGKNSPLHFGNGTRLTVT.

This clone appeared once. This chain uses TRBV14 with TRBJ1-3; D is uncertain. This CDR3 has 15 residues. Germline assignment: CDR1 SGHDN and CDR2 FVKESK. V lost 0 bases to trimming and J lost 1 base, with 7 bases between them. The CDR3 bases are TGTGCCAGCAGCCAAGATCCGGGGTCTGGAAACACCATATATTTT. It codes for CASSQDPGSGNTIYF.

CDR3 bases: TGTGCCAGCAGCGAAACCCCATTGGGCAATCAGCCCCAGCATTTT. Its protein product is CASSETPLGNQPQHF. The rearrangement links TRBV4-2 to TRBJ1-5; no definite D call. Germline lookup yields CDR1 LGHNA and CDR2 YNFKEQ. V was clipped by 5 bases and J by 2 bases, with 13 bases between them. The CDR3 is 15 amino acids.

The V call is TRBV6-5, the J call TRBJ1-3; D remains unclear. The germline V gene has CDR1 MNHEY and CDR2 SVGAGI. The CDR3 is made up of 14 amino acids. V gave up 0 bases and J gave up 0 bases, with 3 bases separating them. CDR3 protein: CASSYSGSGNTIYF. CDR3 nucleotides: TGTGCCAGCAGTTACTCCGGCTCTGGAAACACCATATATTTT.

This clone was seen once. The chain combines TRBV5-1 with TRBJ1-2; unclear D gene. The V gene's germline CDR1 is SGHRS and CDR2 YFSETQ. CDR3 length: 13 residues. Trimming left V 0 bases short and J 6 bases short, with 9 bases between. The CDR3 DNA reads TGCGCCAGCAGCTTGGCCCAGGACGATGGCTACACCTTC. It specifies CASSLAQDDGYTF.